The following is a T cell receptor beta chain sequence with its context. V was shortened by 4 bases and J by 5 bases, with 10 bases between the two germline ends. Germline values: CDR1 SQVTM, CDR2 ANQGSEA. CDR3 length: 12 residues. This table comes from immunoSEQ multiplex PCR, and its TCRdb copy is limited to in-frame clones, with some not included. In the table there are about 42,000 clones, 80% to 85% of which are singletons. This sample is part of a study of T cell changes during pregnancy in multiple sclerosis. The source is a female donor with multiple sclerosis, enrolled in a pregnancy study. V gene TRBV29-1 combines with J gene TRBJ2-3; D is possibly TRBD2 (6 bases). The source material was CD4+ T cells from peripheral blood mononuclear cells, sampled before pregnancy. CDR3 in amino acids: CSVALAIDTQYF. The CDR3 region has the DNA TGCAGCGTTGCACTAGCAATAGATACGCAGTATTTT.